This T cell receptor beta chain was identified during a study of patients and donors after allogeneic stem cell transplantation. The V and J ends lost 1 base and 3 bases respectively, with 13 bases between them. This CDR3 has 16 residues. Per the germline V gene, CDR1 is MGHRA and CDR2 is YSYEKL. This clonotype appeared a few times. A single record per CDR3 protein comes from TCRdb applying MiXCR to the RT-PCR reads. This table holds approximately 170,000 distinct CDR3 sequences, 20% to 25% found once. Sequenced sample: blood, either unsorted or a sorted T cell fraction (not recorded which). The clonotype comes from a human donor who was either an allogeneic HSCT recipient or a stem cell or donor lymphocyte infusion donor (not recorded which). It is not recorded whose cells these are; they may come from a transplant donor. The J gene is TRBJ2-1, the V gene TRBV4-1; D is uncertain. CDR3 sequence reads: CASSQAREVHYNEQFF. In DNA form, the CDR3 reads TGCGCCAGCAGCCAAGCGAGAGAGGTTCACTACAATGAGCAGTTCTTC.